The rows below give T cell receptor beta chains drawn from one sample of a study of early T cells in non-severe SARS-CoV-2 infection. TCRdb called the 5' RACE reads again in MiXCR, with one record for every CDR3 protein. The sample holds some 83,000 distinct CDR3 sequences; less than 11% are singletons and the top ten take around 7.5%. Here the sequenced sample was whole blood, taken at baseline. All receptors derive from an adult who was a healthcare worker with PCR-confirmed SARS-CoV-2 infection or an uninfected control (not recorded which). The CDR3 runs from the conserved cysteine through the conserved F or W. Each record gives: J gene, clone size, V gene, D gene, CDR3 DNA, CDR3 protein. The D gene is left open where the match is weak. The listing skips clone size in some rows; elsewhere it reads once, few, many or a size class.

J: TRBJ2-5; size: many; V: TRBV10-2; D: .; DNA: TGCGCCAGCAGTAGGGGTCTGGGAGAGACCCAGTACTTC; CDR3: CASSRGLGETQYF
J: TRBJ2-7; size: few; V: TRBV10-2; D: .; DNA: TGCGCCAGCAGTTCAGGAATCAACTACGAGCAGTACTTC; CDR3: CASSSGINYEQYF
J: TRBJ2-3; size: .; V: TRBV9; D: TRBD2; DNA: TGTGCCAGCAGCATAGTTGGACTAGGAACCGATACGCAGTATTTT; CDR3: CASSIVGLGTDTQYF
J: TRBJ2-3; size: .; V: TRBV4-1; D: TRBD2; DNA: TGCGCCAGCAGCCTAAGTGGGGCTAGCGGGACACGCACAGATACGCAGTATTTT; CDR3: CASSLSGASGTRTDTQYF
J: TRBJ1-6; size: .; V: TRBV14; D: .; DNA: TGTGCCAGCAGTTCCGGAGAGGGGCTCTCACGGAAACCCCTCCACTTT; CDR3: CASSSGEGLSRKPLHF
J: TRBJ2-4; size: few; V: TRBV12-3/TRBV12-4; D: .; DNA: TGTGCCAGCAGCCCCGGAGGGACCTTACTCAAAAACATTCAGTACTTC; CDR3: CASSPGGTLLKNIQYF
J: TRBJ1-1; size: .; V: TRBV3-1; D: .; DNA: TGTGCCAGCGGAAACATGCTACAAGCCGAAGCTTTCTTT; CDR3: CASGNMLQAEAFF
J: TRBJ2-2; size: few; V: TRBV7-9; D: .; DNA: TGTGCCAGCATGAGGGGGGCGAACACCGGGGAGCTGTTTTTT; CDR3: CASMRGANTGELFF
J: TRBJ1-2; size: .; V: TRBV28; D: .; DNA: TGTGCCAGCCACGACAGTCTCTATAACTATAGCTACACCTTC; CDR3: CASHDSLYNYSYTF
J: TRBJ2-3; size: few; V: TRBV9; D: .; DNA: TGTGCCAGCAGCCCCTCAGACTGGATCACAGATACGCAGTATTTT; CDR3: CASSPSDWITDTQYF
J: TRBJ1-1; size: .; V: TRBV21-1; D: .; DNA: TGTGCCAGCAGCACCCCATGGGGGGTGAACACTGAAGCTTTCTTT; CDR3: CASSTPWGVNTEAFF
J: TRBJ2-4; size: .; V: TRBV5-5; D: .; DNA: TGTGCCAGCGCCGGGCTAGCCAAAAACATTCAGTACTTC; CDR3: CASAGLAKNIQYF
J: TRBJ2-2; size: many; V: TRBV20-1; D: TRBD1; DNA: TGCAGTGCCCTTGAGGGACAGGATAACACCGGGGAGCTGTTTTTT; CDR3: CSALEGQDNTGELFF
J: TRBJ1-4; size: .; V: TRBV27; D: .; DNA: TGTGCCAGCAGTTTGTCTAGCAGAGCAAACGAAAAACTGTTTTTT; CDR3: CASSLSSRANEKLFF
J: TRBJ2-7; size: few; V: TRBV11-2; D: .; DNA: TGTGCCAGCAGCCAATCCCCCTCCTACGAGCAGTACTTC; CDR3: CASSQSPSYEQYF
J: TRBJ2-3; size: few; V: TRBV5-4; D: TRBD2; DNA: TGTGCCAGCAGCTTGCCAGCGGGAGGGCCCGGGAGCACAGATACGCAGTATTTT; CDR3: CASSLPAGGPGSTDTQYF
J: TRBJ2-2; size: few; V: TRBV6-4; D: TRBD1; DNA: TGTGCCAGCAGGATGGGACAGGGGGACACCGGGGAGCTGTTTTTT; CDR3: CASRMGQGDTGELFF
J: TRBJ2-1; size: .; V: TRBV3-1; D: .; DNA: TGTGCCAGCAGCCATGTGAATGAGCAGTTCTTC; CDR3: CASSHVNEQFF
J: TRBJ2-1; size: .; V: TRBV4-1; D: TRBD2; DNA: TGCGCCAGCAGCCGAACGGGACTAGCGGGCTCCTACAATGAGCAGTTCTTC; CDR3: CASSRTGLAGSYNEQFF
J: TRBJ2-1; size: many; V: TRBV7-9; D: .; DNA: TGTGCCAGCAGCTTAGGTGGGACCGCGCTCAATGAGCAGTTCTTC; CDR3: CASSLGGTALNEQFF
J: TRBJ2-1; size: .; V: TRBV28; D: .; DNA: TGTGCCAGCAGTCCCGACTTTAATGAGCAGTTCTTC; CDR3: CASSPDFNEQFF
J: TRBJ2-3; size: few; V: TRBV20-1; D: .; DNA: TGCAGTGCTAGAATCACAGATACGCAGTATTTT; CDR3: CSARITDTQYF
J: TRBJ1-6; size: many; V: TRBV27; D: .; DNA: TGTGCCAGCAGTCCGCATGGTGGGCGGGAGTCACCCCTCCACTTT; CDR3: CASSPHGGRESPLHF
J: TRBJ2-7; size: .; V: TRBV28; D: TRBD1; DNA: TGTGCCAGCAGACGGACAGGGCCCATCTACGAGCAGTACTTC; CDR3: CASRRTGPIYEQYF
J: TRBJ1-2; size: .; V: TRBV30; D: .; DNA: TGTGCCTGGAAATTGGGGGGATCCGCCGTTTATGGCTACACCTTC; CDR3: CAWKLGGSAVYGYTF
J: TRBJ2-1; size: .; V: TRBV27; D: TRBD2; DNA: TGTGCCAGCAGTTTAGGTCGGTCTAGCGGGCGACCCTCCTACAATGAGCAGTTCTTC; CDR3: CASSLGRSSGRPSYNEQFF
J: TRBJ2-7; size: .; V: TRBV29-1; D: .; DNA: TGCAGCATCCGGGACGGAGCCTACGAGCAGTACTTC; CDR3: CSIRDGAYEQYF
J: TRBJ2-3; size: few; V: TRBV11-2; D: .; DNA: TGTGCCAGCAGCTTCACGAGAAACACAGATACGCAGTATTTT; CDR3: CASSFTRNTDTQYF
J: TRBJ2-3; size: many; V: TRBV20-1; D: TRBD2; DNA: TGCAGTGCTAGACTAGAGACGACTAGCCTCCTTACTCCAGATACGCAGTATTTT; CDR3: CSARLETTSLLTPDTQYF
J: TRBJ1-2; size: medium-sized; V: TRBV12-3/TRBV12-4; D: .; DNA: TGTGCCAGCAGCTTCAGGGTTCAAGGAGGCTACACCTTC; CDR3: CASSFRVQGGYTF
J: TRBJ2-3; size: .; V: TRBV12-3/TRBV12-4; D: .; DNA: TGTGCCAGCAGTTTGGCCGCAGATACGCAGTATTTT; CDR3: CASSLAADTQYF
J: TRBJ2-1; size: many; V: TRBV25-1; D: TRBD2; DNA: TGTGCCAGCAGTTCCCTAGCGGGAGTAGACGGTGAGCAGTTCTTC; CDR3: CASSSLAGVDGEQFF
J: TRBJ2-2; size: few; V: TRBV6-1; D: TRBD2; DNA: TGTGCCAGCCACGGGACTAGTGGCACCGGGGAGCTGTTTTTT; CDR3: CASHGTSGTGELFF
J: TRBJ1-1; size: .; V: TRBV30; D: .; DNA: TGTGCCTGGAGTCGCCGCCGGAACACTGAAGCTTTCTTT; CDR3: CAWSRRRNTEAFF
J: TRBJ1-1; size: many; V: TRBV9; D: TRBD1; DNA: TGTGCCAGCAGCCGACGGGGACAGACTAACACTGAAGCTTTCTTT; CDR3: CASSRRGQTNTEAFF
J: TRBJ1-6; size: many; V: TRBV7-8; D: .; DNA: TGTGCCAGCAGAACGGGACTCCTGAGCTCCTATAATTCACCCCTCCACTTT; CDR3: CASRTGLLSSYNSPLHF
J: TRBJ2-7; size: many; V: TRBV5-1; D: .; DNA: TGCGCCAGCAGGCCAGGTGAGGTAGGCGAGCAGTACTTC; CDR3: CASRPGEVGEQYF
J: TRBJ2-7; size: .; V: TRBV28; D: .; DNA: TGTGCCAGCAGCTGGGGATGGCGCGGGGAGCAGTACTTC; CDR3: CASSWGWRGEQYF
J: TRBJ2-1; size: once; V: TRBV12-3/TRBV12-4; D: TRBD1; DNA: TGTGCCAGCAGTTGGACAGGGGAGACACAGTTCTTC; CDR3: CASSWTGETQFF
J: TRBJ2-3; size: .; V: TRBV5-1; D: .; DNA: TGCGCCAGCAGCTTCTGGGGGAGAAGTAGCACAGATACGCAGTATTTT; CDR3: CASSFWGRSSTDTQYF
J: TRBJ2-2; size: few; V: TRBV9; D: .; DNA: TGTGCCAGCAGAGTGGGGTGGAGCACCGGGGAGCTGTTTTTT; CDR3: CASRVGWSTGELFF
J: TRBJ1-1; size: few; V: TRBV18; D: .; DNA: TGTGCCAGCTCGCCCACGGCTAACACTGAAGCTTTCTTT; CDR3: CASSPTANTEAFF
J: TRBJ2-3; size: few; V: TRBV30; D: .; DNA: TGTGCCTGGAGTGTAGCTAGCGCCGTGTCAACCACAGATACGCAGTATTTT; CDR3: CAWSVASAVSTTDTQYF
J: TRBJ2-3; size: few; V: TRBV28; D: TRBD2; DNA: TGTGCCAGCAGCACTCGCCGGGGGGGGAGCACAGATACGCAGTATTTT; CDR3: CASSTRRGGSTDTQYF
J: TRBJ2-7; size: few; V: TRBV28; D: .; DNA: TGTGCCAGCAGTTTATTCACAGGGTGGTACGAGCAGTACTTC; CDR3: CASSLFTGWYEQYF
J: TRBJ2-5; size: .; V: TRBV12-3/TRBV12-4; D: .; DNA: TGTGCCAGCACCATGGCCCTTGGAGGGCAAGAGACCCAGTACTTC; CDR3: CASTMALGGQETQYF
J: TRBJ2-4; size: few; V: TRBV12-3/TRBV12-4; D: TRBD1; DNA: TGTGCCAGCAGGGGGACAGGGGGGACCCTAGCCAAAAACATTCAGTACTTC; CDR3: CASRGTGGTLAKNIQYF
J: TRBJ2-6; size: many; V: TRBV7-9; D: .; DNA: TGTGCCAGCAGCAGGCAGGGTGACTCTGGGGCCAACGTCCTGACTTTC; CDR3: CASSRQGDSGANVLTF
J: TRBJ2-7; size: .; V: TRBV18; D: .; DNA: TGTGTCAGCTCACTAATGCCGGGGACATTGGCTACTTACGAGCAGTACTTC; CDR3: CVSSLMPGTLATYEQYF
J: TRBJ2-2; size: .; V: TRBV2; D: TRBD1; DNA: TGTGCCAGCAGTGAAGCCGGGACAGTGAACACCGGGGAGCTGTTTTTT; CDR3: CASSEAGTVNTGELFF
J: TRBJ2-1; size: few; V: TRBV27; D: TRBD2; DNA: TGTGCCAGCAGTTTTGAGGGACTAGCGGGAGGTCAGTTCTTC; CDR3: CASSFEGLAGGQFF
J: TRBJ2-6; size: few; V: TRBV20-1; D: .; DNA: TGCAGTGTTGGACGTTTCTCTGGGGCCAACGTCCTGACTTTC; CDR3: CSVGRFSGANVLTF
J: TRBJ2-1; size: .; V: TRBV11-2; D: .; DNA: TGTGCCAGCAGCTTAGAGGGTTTGGGCACATATCGGGATGAGCAGTTCTTC; CDR3: CASSLEGLGTYRDEQFF
J: TRBJ2-3; size: .; V: TRBV20-1; D: TRBD2; DNA: TGCAGTGCTCCGACTAGCGGGAGGGCCGGGGGCACAGATACGCAGTATTTT; CDR3: CSAPTSGRAGGTDTQYF
J: TRBJ1-2; size: few; V: TRBV30; D: TRBD1; DNA: TGTGCCTGGACCCTAGGACAGGGGGTCTCTGGCTACACCTTC; CDR3: CAWTLGQGVSGYTF
J: TRBJ2-3; size: few; V: TRBV20-1; D: .; DNA: TGCAGTGCCATAAACACAGATACGCAGTATTTT; CDR3: CSAINTDTQYF
J: TRBJ1-4; size: .; V: TRBV6-5; D: .; DNA: TGTGCCAGCAGGCCGCAGGGGAGGAGTGAAAAACTGTTTTTT; CDR3: CASRPQGRSEKLFF
J: TRBJ2-5; size: .; V: TRBV5-5; D: TRBD2; DNA: TGTGCCAGCAGCTTCTGGCTAGCGGCAGAGACCCAGTACTTC; CDR3: CASSFWLAAETQYF
J: TRBJ2-7; size: many; V: TRBV5-5; D: .; DNA: TGTGCCAGCAGCTTGGACGCCCGGGCCCAACAGGGAGAGCAGTACTTC; CDR3: CASSLDARAQQGEQYF